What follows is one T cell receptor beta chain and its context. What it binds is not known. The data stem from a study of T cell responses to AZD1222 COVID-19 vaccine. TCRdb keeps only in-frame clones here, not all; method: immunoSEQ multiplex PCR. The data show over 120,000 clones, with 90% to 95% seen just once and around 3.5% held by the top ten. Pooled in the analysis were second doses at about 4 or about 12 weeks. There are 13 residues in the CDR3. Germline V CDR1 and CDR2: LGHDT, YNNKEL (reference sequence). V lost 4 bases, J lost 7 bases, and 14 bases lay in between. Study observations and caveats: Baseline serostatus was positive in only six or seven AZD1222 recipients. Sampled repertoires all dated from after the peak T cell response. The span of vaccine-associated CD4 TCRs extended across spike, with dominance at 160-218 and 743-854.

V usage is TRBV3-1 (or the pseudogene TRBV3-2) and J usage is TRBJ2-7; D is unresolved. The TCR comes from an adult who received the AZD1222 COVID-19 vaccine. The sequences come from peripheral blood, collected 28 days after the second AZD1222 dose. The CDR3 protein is CASSLGWLGEQYF. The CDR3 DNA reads TGTGCCAGCAGCCTCGGGTGGTTGGGGGAGCAGTACTTC.